Following are 26 T cell receptor beta chains from one sample sequenced in a study of shared clonotypes between healthy human individuals. Naive CD8 populations comprised CD45RO-negative cells positively selected for CCR7, excluding terminally differentiated effector memory CD45RA+ cells. Assay: immunoSEQ multiplex PCR; the TCRdb copy retains only in-frame clones and omits some. The profile shows hundreds of thousands of clones, nearly 98% of them singletons. The sequenced material came from naive CD8+ T cells sorted from blood. The receptors stem from a man aged 25-40 years in good health.

This chain connects TRBV27 to TRBJ1-2, with TRBD1 matching over 10 bases. The V segment lost 9 bases and the J segment 8 bases; nucleotides outside the gene matches: 9. This CDR3 has 13 residues. Germline lookup yields CDR1 MNHEY and CDR2 SMNVEV (reference sequence). The DNA of the CDR3 is TGTGCCAGTTCGACAGGGGGCGTCTTCGGCTACACCTTC. This encodes CASSTGGVFGYTF.

The chain combines TRBV7-2 with TRBJ2-1; D is ambiguous. V lost 3 bases to trimming and J lost 8 bases, with 11 bases between them. Germline CDR1 reads SGHTA; CDR2 reads FQGNSA. The length of the CDR3 is 13 residues. The CDR3 region is CASSFSSHHEQFF. The CDR3 coding sequence is TGTGCCAGCAGCTTCAGTAGTCACCATGAGCAGTTCTTC.

The table lists this clone with a count of one. The chain employs TRBV19 and TRBJ1-5; no firm D call. With 7 bases removed from V and 3 bases from J, the gap between germline ends came to 7 bases. The CDR3 consists of 12 residues. Germline assignment: CDR1 LNHDA and CDR2 SQIVND (reference sequence). The DNA of the CDR3 is TGTGCCAGTACCCTTGACAATCAGCCCCAGCATTTT. Translation gives CASTLDNQPQHF.

The chain combines TRBV6-5 with TRBJ2-3; the D gene is possibly TRBD1 (5 bases). The CDR3 totals 13 residues. Germline CDR1 reads MNHEY; CDR2 reads SVGAGI. V lost 5 bases and J 7 bases, leaving 13 bases between the germline ends. DNA for the CDR3: TGTGCCAGCAGTCCGTTGACAGATCATACGCAGTATTTT. Its translation is CASSPLTDHTQYF.

The chain links TRBV20-1 to TRBJ2-2; D gene unclear. Germline V gene sequence: CDR1 DFQATT, CDR2 SNEGSKA (reference sequence). V lost 2 bases and J lost 7, with 2 bases in between. This CDR3 is 10 amino acids long. CDR3 residues: CSARLGELFF. The CDR3 nucleotides are TGCAGTGCTAGACTCGGGGAGCTGTTTTTT.

Turning to this clone: Other DNA sequences within the sample encode an identical CDR3. The rearrangement uses TRBV28 and TRBJ2-3; D unresolved. Trimming removed 3 bases at V and 0 bases at J, with 4 bases between. Germline V CDR1 and CDR2: MDHEN, SYDVKM. The CDR3 sequence is 13 residues long. DNA of the CDR3: TGTGCCAGCAGTTTCAGTAGCACAGATACGCAGTATTTT. This translates into CASSFSSTDTQYF.

The chain's CDR3 is CASSWQPLGAHQPQHF. The CDR3 DNA sequence: TGTGCCAGCAGTTGGCAGCCCCTAGGAGCCCATCAGCCCCAGCATTTT. The J gene is TRBJ1-5, the V gene TRBV28; the D is unclear. Germline loops: CDR1 MDHEN, CDR2 SYDVKM. The CDR3 is 16 residues long. V was shortened by 4 bases and J by 5 bases, with 18 bases between the two germline ends.

This chain joins TRBV28 and TRBJ1-5, with no clear D. The CDR3 extends over 15 amino acids. Germline CDR1 MDHEN, CDR2 SYDVKM. Trimming left V 3 bases short and J 3 bases short, with 12 bases between. Written as DNA, the CDR3 is TGTGCCAGCAGTTTTTACAGCACATTCAATCAGCCCCAGCATTTT. It specifies CASSFYSTFNQPQHF. The full variable domain, rest sourced from reference TRBV28 and TRBJ1-5, is DVKVTQSSRYLVKRTGEKVFLECVQDMDHENMFWYRQDPGLGLRLIYFSYDVKMKEKGDIPEGYSVSREKKERFSLILESASTNQTSMYLCASSFYSTFNQPQHFGDGTRLSIL.

The CDR3 sequence is CASSQTSTGIGFGYTF. CDR3 in DNA: TGCGCCAGCAGCCAAACTTCGACTGGAATTGGGTTTGGCTACACCTTC. The chain uses TRBV4-3 and TRBJ1-2; the D is unclear. This CDR3 region has 16 residues. The germline gives CDR1 LGHNA, CDR2 YSLEER. V was trimmed by 2 bases and J by 7 bases, leaving 20 bases between them.

The chain carries TRBV7-2 and TRBJ2-2, with unresolved D. Per the germline V gene, CDR1 is SGHTA and CDR2 is FQGNSA. The CDR3 length is 15 residues. V lost 3 bases, J lost 0 bases, and 8 bases lay in between. CDR3 residues: CASSFFTANTGELFF. The DNA for the CDR3 is TGTGCCAGCAGCTTCTTTACTGCGAACACCGGGGAGCTGTTTTTT.

V gene TRBV4-1 combines with J gene TRBJ1-5; TRBD1 aligns across 7 bases. The germline gives CDR1 MGHRA, CDR2 YSYEKL. With V trimmed by 0 bases and J by 6 bases, 11 bases remained unmatched. The CDR3 covers 17 residues. Here the CDR3 DNA reads TGCGCCAGCAGCCAAGAACCCTCGGACAGGTACGGTCAGCCCCAGCATTTT. Translation gives CASSQEPSDRYGQPQHF.

This chain joins TRBV15 and TRBJ1-1, with a possible D match to TRBD1 (5 bases). Germline V gene sequence: CDR1 LNHNV, CDR2 YYDKDF (reference sequence). Trimming took off 4 bases at V and 11 bases at J, with 17 bases between the two ends. This CDR3 contains 13 residues. The CDR3 protein is CATSKRGQIRAFF. The CDR3 region has the DNA TGTGCCACCAGCAAACGGGGCCAGATAAGGGCTTTCTTT.

V gene TRBV7-6 combines with J gene TRBJ2-7; D is possibly TRBD2 (5 bases). The CDR3 length is 14 residues. Trimming took 5 bases from V and 0 from J, leaving 11 bases between them. Germline loops: CDR1 SGHVS, CDR2 FNYEAQ. The CDR3 DNA reads TGTGCCAGCAGCCCGAGCGGCATCTCCTACGAGCAGTACTTC. It yields the protein CASSPSGISYEQYF.

The chain has TRBV9 and TRBJ1-1, with D tentatively TRBD1 (5 bases). The CDR3 spans 15 residues. Germline V CDR1 and CDR2: SGDLS, YYNGEE. Trimming cost V 2 bases and J 3 bases, with 14 bases left between them. The CDR3 loop is CASSVASSGYTEAFF. DNA of the CDR3: TGTGCCAGCAGCGTCGCATCCTCAGGGTACACTGAAGCTTTCTTT.

This chain connects TRBV27 to TRBJ2-7; 12 bases agree with TRBD2. Unmatched junction bases numbered 13, after V lost 5 bases and J lost 5 bases. The CDR3 is 17 residues long. Germline loops: CDR1 MNHEY, CDR2 SMNVEV (reference sequence). For the CDR3, the DNA is TGTGCCAGCAGTCTTTGGACTAGCGGGAAATTTGCCCACGAGCAGTACTTC. Its translation: CASSLWTSGKFAHEQYF.

This chain connects TRBV4-1 to TRBJ2-1; 10 bases align to TRBD2. Germline assignment: CDR1 MGHRA and CDR2 YSYEKL. The CDR3 covers 16 residues. Germline trimming cut 1 base from V and 8 bases from J; bases unmatched to any gene: 8. The CDR3 nucleotides read TGCGCCAGCAGCCAAGTGCTAGCGGGAGCCCTCGATGAGCAGTTCTTC. This translates into CASSQVLAGALDEQFF.

This clone appeared a single time. V gene TRBV27 combines with J gene TRBJ2-1; D is uncertain. The CDR3 covers 14 residues. CDR1 and CDR2 (germline): MNHEY, SMNVEV (reference sequence). Trimming stripped 5 bases from V and 9 bases from J, with 17 bases between. The CDR3 coding sequence is TGTGCCAGCAGTAGCCCCGCTCGGAGCACTGAGCAGTTCTTC. Amino acid sequence: CASSSPARSTEQFF.

V and J are TRBV27 and TRBJ2-1, with 9 nucleotides matching TRBD2. V shed 4 bases and J 8 bases; nucleotides not matched to a gene: 6. Germline CDR1 and CDR2: MNHEY and SMNVEV (reference sequence). There are 14 residues in the CDR3. In DNA form, the CDR3 reads TGTGCCAGCAGTTATGCAGCGGGAGGCTATGAGCAGTTCTTC. This encodes CASSYAAGGYEQFF.

V is TRBV5-1 and J is TRBJ1-5; D unresolved. Germline V gives CDR1 SGHRS, CDR2 YFSETQ. V was pared by 0 bases and J by 2 bases, with 9 bases between. The CDR3 consists of 15 residues. The CDR3 DNA is TGCGCCAGCAGCTTGGGCTTCGGCGGCAATCAGCCCCAGCATTTT. Protein product: CASSLGFGGNQPQHF.

The V and J genes are TRBV27 and TRBJ2-7, with D perhaps matching TRBD2 (5 bases). Trimming pared 7 bases from V and 5 bases from J, leaving 24 bases between. The CDR3 totals 16 residues. Germline lookup yields CDR1 MNHEY and CDR2 SMNVEV (reference sequence). This chain's CDR3 is CASTATWRHLVHEQYF. CDR3 coding DNA: TGTGCCAGCACCGCTACCTGGAGGCATCTCGTCCACGAGCAGTACTTC.

The rearrangement links TRBV7-2 to TRBJ2-5, with D possibly being TRBD2 (5 bases). Between the trimmed V and J ends, which lost 4 bases and 5 bases, there was a span of 17 bases. Germline CDR1 is SGHTA and CDR2 is FQGNSA. The CDR3 is made up of 15 amino acids. For the CDR3, the DNA is TGTGCCAGCAGCTCACCCGACCTGGAGGTGGAGACCCAGTACTTC. Protein sequence: CASSSPDLEVETQYF. Filled out from reference TRBV7-2 and TRBJ2-5, the complete variable domain reads GAGVSQSPSNKVTEKGKDVELRCDPISGHTALYWYRQSLGQGLEFLIYFQGNSAPDKSGLPSDRFSAERTGGSVSTLTIQRTQQEDSAVYLCASSSPDLEVETQYFGPGTRLLVL.

The rearrangement links TRBV27 to TRBJ2-7; 10 nucleotides align to TRBD1. The germline gives CDR1 MNHEY, CDR2 SMNVEV (reference sequence). The CDR3 covers 13 residues. The J segment lost 11 bases and the V segment lost 2 bases, leaving 6 bases of the junction unmatched. The DNA of the CDR3 is TGTGCCAGCAGTTTAGCCGGGACAGGGGAGGAGTACTTC. This encodes CASSLAGTGEEYF.

V and J are TRBV7-9 and TRBJ2-3; 10 bases are shared with TRBD2. This CDR3 has 15 amino acids. The V segment lost 6 bases and the J segment 1 base; nucleotides outside the gene matches: 4. The germline V gene has CDR1 SEHNR and CDR2 FQNEAQ (reference sequence). In nucleotides, the CDR3 is TGTGCCAGCAGACCTACTAGCGGGGGCACAGATACGCAGTATTTT. Protein product: CASRPTSGGTDTQYF. Full variable domain (missing parts from reference TRBV7-9 and TRBJ2-3): DTGVSQNPRHKITKRGQNVTFRCDPISEHNRLYWYRQTLGQGPEFLTYFQNEAQLEKSRLLSDRFSAERPKGSFSTLEIQRTEQGDSAMYLCASRPTSGGTDTQYFGPGTRLTVL.

V is TRBV28 and J is TRBJ2-3; TRBD2 aligns across 12 bases. The CDR3 extends over 17 amino acids. The germline gives CDR1 MDHEN, CDR2 SYDVKM. With V trimmed by 3 bases and J by 1 base, 5 bases remained unmatched. CDR3 DNA sequence: TGTGCCAGCAGTTTCTCACTAGCGGGAGGACGCACAGATACGCAGTATTTT. This gives the protein CASSFSLAGGRTDTQYF.

Turning to this clone: Other DNA sequences in the sample encode the same CDR3. The V call is TRBV18, the J call TRBJ1-2, with D possibly TRBD1 on 6 matching bases. The CDR3 extends over 14 amino acids. V shed 0 bases and J shed 1 base, with 6 bases lying between them. Per germline, CDR1 KGHSH and CDR2 LQKENI. CDR3 region: CASSPPGGNYGYTF. The CDR3 DNA is TGTGCCAGCTCACCACCAGGGGGTAACTATGGCTACACCTTC.

V and J are TRBV9 and TRBJ2-3; D possibly uses TRBD1 or TRBD2 (5 bases each). The CDR3 has 14 residues. Germline CDR1 and CDR2: SGDLS and YYNGEE. V lost 3 bases, J lost 3 bases, and 11 bases lay in between. This CDR3 is CASSARDHTDTQYF. In DNA, the CDR3 is TGTGCCAGCAGCGCCCGGGACCATACAGATACGCAGTATTTT.